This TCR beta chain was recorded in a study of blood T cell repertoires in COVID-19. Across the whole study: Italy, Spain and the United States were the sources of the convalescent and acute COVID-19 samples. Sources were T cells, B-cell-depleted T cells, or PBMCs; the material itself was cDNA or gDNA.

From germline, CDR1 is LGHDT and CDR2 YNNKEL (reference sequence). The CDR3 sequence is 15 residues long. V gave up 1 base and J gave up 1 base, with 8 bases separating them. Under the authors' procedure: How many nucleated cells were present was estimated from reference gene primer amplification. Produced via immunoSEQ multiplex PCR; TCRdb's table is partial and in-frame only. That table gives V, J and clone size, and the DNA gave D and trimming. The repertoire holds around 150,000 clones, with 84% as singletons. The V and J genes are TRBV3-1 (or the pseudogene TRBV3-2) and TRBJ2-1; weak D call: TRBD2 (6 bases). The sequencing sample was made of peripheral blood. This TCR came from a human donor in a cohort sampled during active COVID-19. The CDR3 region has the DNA TGTGCCAGCAGCCAAGCGGCGGGGTCCTACAATGAGCAGTTCTTC. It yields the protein CASSQAAGSYNEQFF.